This T cell receptor beta chain was identified in a study of cytomegalovirus exposure and HLA in healthy donors. The CDR3 contains 14 residues. The germline V and J ends were trimmed by 3 bases and 5 bases, with 14 bases remaining between them. CDR1 is SEHNR and CDR2 is FQNEAQ in the germline V gene (reference sequence). Assay: immunoSEQ multiplex PCR; the TCRdb copy retains only in-frame clones and omits some. The data hold some 290,000 clones, with roughly 87% observed a single time. Comments on this clone: Its specificity is not known.

Whole-study results and caveats: In vitro, three CMV-associated chains proved specific for CMV antigens. Reports credit the classifier with highly specific, highly sensitive diagnosis of cytomegalovirus status. Whilst most TCR sequences proved rare, a subset of public TCRs occurred across many donors.

The chain combines TRBV7-9 with TRBJ2-7, with no clear D. The sequence came from a man aged 30-40 years in good health and CMV-seronegative. The sample comprised PBMCs. In nucleotides, the CDR3 is TGTGCCAGCAGCTTCCCCGGCGCAGGCCACGAGCAGTACTTC. Translation gives CASSFPGAGHEQYF.